This T cell receptor beta chain was documented in a study of T cell responses to AZD1222 COVID-19 vaccine (dated by TCRdb to 2020 to 2022). Some background on the complete study: AZD1222 recipients whose second dose came at about 4 weeks and those whose second dose came at about 12 weeks were combined into one group, since spike-specific TCR depth and breadth did not differ between the two schedules. Enrollment into the trials was organized by age into subgroups of 18-55, 56-69 and 70-plus years, and those subgroups contained roughly 140, 27 and 60 TCR-sequenced participants, respectively. A total of 230 to 250 trial participants underwent TCR sequencing, of whom some 210 received two doses of AZD1222 and some 25 received two doses of the MenACWY control vaccine. Overall results and qualifications from the work: Participants were mostly white British, with more females than males. The authors suggested clonal diversity may have been underestimated. Reportedly, almost half of the unique spike-specific TCRs recognized epitopes lying outside the regions that are mutated in the B.1.351 and B.1.1.7 variants. A significant rise in spike-specific TCR breadth and depth was observed after two AZD1222 doses relative to day 0 and relative to MenACWY recipients. CD4 TCRs associated with the vaccine covered the entire spike protein, and the dominant responses were in regions 160-218 and 743-854. Conclusions about previously exposed vaccinees are limited, since just five to seven AZD1222 recipients were seropositive for SARS-CoV-2 at baseline. The 56-69-year group was small, and its depth increase did not reach significance, likely because of low power. Because no day 14 peak-response samples were available, the repertoires could be characterized only after the peak T cell response.

The CDR3 regions of human TCRbeta chains were analyzed by immunosequencing. On the authors' methods: TCRs in the repertoires were compared against a reference library of SARS-CoV-2-specific TCRs that had been generated with the MIRA antigen-specificity platform. Breadth meant the fraction of unique TCRs that were SARS-CoV-2-associated, whereas depth meant the fraction of total T cells that were SARS-CoV-2-associated. Using the MIRA data, each spike-specific TCR was assigned both to the spike region to which the TCR was reactive and to a CD4 or CD8 class. Log10-transformed breadth and depth values were compared by one-way ANOVA with Sidak's multiple comparisons tests. This is the immuneACCESS table as TCRdb keeps it, with only in-frame sequences that have V and J called. A part of the clones is gone; compared with another copy, unresolved V genes explain less than half, and the rest is unexplained. The D gene and trimming were derived from the DNA, and the V and J assignments and clone size from that table. The sample includes more than 50,000 clones, with around 89% observed a single time. Under 2% of the sample belongs to the ten largest clones.

Concerning this clone: Its antigen is unknown. The sample holds no much larger clone one base away, and base qualities are not on file.

CDR1 SGHDT and CDR2 YYEEEE were looked up in the germline V gene. V trim: 3 bases; J trim: 13 bases; unmatched bases: 3. The CDR3 runs 12 amino acids, cysteine and phenylalanine included. Solely the CDR3 DNA is kept, with 36 bases framed from the first base. According to the study, the label for this sample's time point signals: baseline before first vaccination. The vaccinee samples were drawn from two UK trials, COV001 and COV002, one of which was a single-blind randomized controlled phase 2/3 trial testing AZD1222 (ChAdOx1 nCoV-19) in healthy adults. Trial participant PBMC samples were collected at day 0 and day 28 after the second dose for TCRbeta chain sequencing.

Sample: peripheral blood, taken on day 0 of AZD1222 vaccination. The sequence links TRBV5-6 to TRBJ2-1; TRBD2 aligns with 11 central bases. The receptor's source is an adult in good health. The nucleotide sequence reads TGTGCCAGCAGCTCGGGACTAGCGGTTCAGTTCTTC. It translates to CASSSGLAVQFF.